This T cell receptor beta chain was captured by sequencing in a study of T cell repertoires in enteric fever (dated by TCRdb to 2017 to 2018). Concerning the study at large: Working with volunteers who had been experimentally challenged with Salmonella Typhi or Paratyphi A, the study rebuilt the Salmonella-specific repertoire of their circulating effector CD4+ T cells. To pick out the circulating effector CD4+ T cells responding to Salmonella infection, the researchers turned to mass cytometry. T cells were stained, including ex vivo, with tetramers loaded with CdtB(105-125) peptide variants (SP110Y, ST110H). Live fluorescence barcoding was joined in the study by mass cytometry, by T cell receptor sequencing and by unbiased single-cell cloning.

General findings and caveats noted by the study authors: Among the expanded clonotypes were cross-reactive responses to distantly related Salmonella serovars as well as clones that recognized antigens unique to S. Typhi or S. Paratyphi A. Accumulation of T cells not cross-reacting between serovars appeared to be driven by single amino acid variations in the immunodominant proteins CdtB and PhoN. The study pinpointed HlyE and CdtB as immunodominant T cell antigens specific to S. Typhi and S. Paratyphi A.

The CDR3 covers 12 residues, taking in both the cysteine and the phenylalanine. The sequence is cut down to CDR3 DNA, 36 bases in frame from base 1. For sequencing, an Illumina MiSeq was employed. TCRdb ran its own pipeline on the public reads, namely fastp trimming at Q25 and MiXCR clone calling, and kept in-frame beta chains. Identical CDR3 proteins give one entry, which carries the most common genes and DNA. Within this sample are about 1,600 distinct CDR3 sequences, with 36% of them counted one time only. The leading ten clones occupy 15% to 20% of the sample. About this clonotype itself: The target of this receptor is not known. Base-call qualities are not available, and no considerably larger clone is one nucleotide away.

Input material: CCR7- CD38- CD4+ T cells from PBMCs. The receptor was isolated from a human donor with Salmonella enteric fever, either typhoid or paratyphoid (not recorded which). Recombination connected TRBV21-1 to TRBJ2-3. TRBV21-1 is a listed pseudogene. The CDR3 amino acid sequence is: CASPTHTDTQYF. The base sequence is TGTGCCAGTCCGACACACACAGATACGCAGTATTTT.